Following are 7 T cell receptor beta chains from one sample sequenced in a study of PD-L1 blockade in urothelial cancer. Stated time point: pretreatment peripheral blood. This table comes from immunoSEQ multiplex PCR, and its TCRdb copy is limited to in-frame clones, with some not included. The sample holds around 50,000 clones, over 65% seen once. This specimen consisted of PBMCs, obtained around atezolizumab (anti-PD-L1) treatment. The source of these receptors is a man between 50 and 59 years old with urothelial cancer.

Note on this clone: The junction differs from germline at one of its ends, possibly a read error. The rearrangement links TRBV27 to TRBJ2-3; 9 bases map to TRBD2. The CDR3 runs 15 residues. Germline assignment: CDR1 MNHEY and CDR2 SMNVEV (reference sequence). CDR3 in amino acids: CASRERGALTGTQYF. For the CDR3, the DNA is TGTGCCAGCAGGGAGCGGGGGGCCCTTACAGGTACGCAGTATTTT.

The gene calls are TRBV5-6 and TRBJ2-2; D possibly corresponds to TRBD2 (6 bases). Germline V gene sequence: CDR1 SGHDT, CDR2 YYEEEE. Trimming cost V 3 bases and J 0 bases, with 12 bases left between them. The CDR3 spans 16 residues. The CDR3: CASSSVAESNTGELFF. The CDR3, as DNA: TGTGCCAGCAGCTCGGTAGCGGAATCGAACACCGGGGAGCTGTTTTTT.

The chain carries TRBV19 and TRBJ2-1; possible D gene TRBD1, 5 bases. The CDR3 is 12 amino acids. Trimming left V 6 bases short and J 10 bases short, with 13 bases between. Germline values: CDR1 LNHDA, CDR2 SQIVND (reference sequence). The CDR3 DNA is TGTGCCAGTAGAACGACAGTCGGCGAGCAGTTCTTC. It is translated as CASRTTVGEQFF.

The rearrangement joins TRBV5-4 to TRBJ2-3; 10 nucleotides agree with TRBD2. V lost 4 bases to trimming and J lost 0 bases; unmatched junction nucleotides: 5. Germline V gene data show CDR1 as SGHNT and CDR2 as YYREEE (reference sequence). CDR3 length equals 16 residues. Here the CDR3 reads CASSQEGLASTDTQYF. In DNA, the CDR3 is TGTGCCAGCAGCCAAGAGGGACTAGCGAGCACAGATACGCAGTATTTT. Based on the CDR3 plus reference TRBV5-4 and TRBJ2-3, the full variable domain is ETGVTQSPTHLIKTRGQQVTLRCSSQSGHNTVSWYQQALGQGPQFIFQYYREEENGRGNFPPRFSGLQFPNYSSELNVNALELDDSALYLCASSQEGLASTDTQYFGPGTRLTVL.

The CDR3 DNA reads TGTGCCACCAGCAGAGATGTAGGGGCCTACGAGCAGTACTTC. Protein product: CATSRDVGAYEQYF. The gene calls are TRBV15 and TRBJ2-7, with D maybe TRBD1 (5 bases). Germline CDR1 is LNHNV and CDR2 is YYDKDF (reference sequence). This CDR3 spans 14 amino acids. V was trimmed by 0 bases and J by 2 bases, leaving 8 bases between them.

In regard to this clone: The sample has other DNA sequences that encode this CDR3 too. The chain is built from TRBV10-2 and TRBJ2-2; 7 nucleotides agree with TRBD2. In germline, CDR1 is WSHSY, CDR2 SAAADI. This CDR3 spans 15 amino acids. Unmatched junction bases numbered 4, after V lost 6 bases and J lost 0 bases. In DNA form, the CDR3 reads TGCGCCAGCAGACAGCGGGGCCCGAACACCGGGGAGCTGTTTTTT. Amino acids: CASRQRGPNTGELFF.

The rearrangement links TRBV5-5 to TRBJ2-7, with 7 nucleotides matching TRBD1. V dropped 3 bases and J dropped 2; count of bases not matched to a gene: 2. The CDR3 runs 13 residues. The germline V gene encodes CDR1 SGHKS and CDR2 YYEKEE (reference sequence). CDR3 sequence: CASSWDRTYEQYF. DNA for the CDR3: TGTGCCAGCAGCTGGGACAGAACCTACGAGCAGTACTTC.